This T cell receptor beta chain was found in a study of metastatic and nonmetastatic thyroid tumors (dated by TCRdb to about 2020). Notes on the research overall: The researchers compared repertoires between peripheral blood samples and tumor or nodule tissue samples from patients with malignant or benign thyroid disease. What the study reported, not specific to this receptor: In both blood and tumor samples, TCR beta diversity was reported to be significantly higher in malignant tumors than in benign nodules.

Receptor amplification or capture employed PCR. TCRdb shows the sequencer as Illumina HiSeq 4000. The TCR beta-chain CDR3 region of each patient was profiled by high-throughput sequencing. The authors' analysis ran thus. Drawing on CDR3 differences between clinicopathological groups, the researchers built a classifier meant to tell apart patients with distant-metastatic papillary thyroid cancer. Repertoire diversity was assessed with the Shannon index, and tumor-blood repertoire similarity with the Morisita-Horn index. The public reads were reprocessed in TCRdb via fastp at Q25 and MiXCR, keeping in-frame beta chains. In this record, the V and J calls reflect TCRdb's handling and not the investigators' own analysis. This sample lists over 30,000 clones; 7.4% were detected once. Around two fifths of the sample is taken by the ten largest. None of the patients had been given any treatment before thyroid surgery. Patient clinical samples collected from about 2011 to 2019 were retrospectively analysed using T-cell receptor beta sequencing.

This clone was seen repeatedly, ten times or more. This receptor's antigen is unknown. Germline and junction disagree at one end, which may indicate a read error. There are 12 amino acids in the CDR3, from cysteine to phenylalanine inclusive. Only the CDR3 part of the read is kept: 36 bases, read in frame from the first base. In the germline V gene, CDR1 corresponds to MDHEN and CDR2 to SYDVKM. The sample comprised blood. The chain is encoded by TRBV28 joined to TRBJ2-1; TRBD2 fits 9 bases in the junction. The sequence came from a female donor with papillary thyroid cancer or a benign thyroid nodule (not recorded which). Some clones in this sample may be carry-over from other donors' samples. CDR3 protein: CASSTPAGGRIF. The sequence in DNA is TGTGCCAGCTCCACCCCAGCGGGAGGTCGAATCTTC.